This T cell receptor beta chain was sequenced during a study of fetal regulatory T cell absence and autoimmunity. General study results and limits: Pancreas TCRs were oligoclonally enriched versus cord blood, some clones over 85-fold. The oligoclonal enrichment was interpreted as supporting antigen-driven pancreatic autoimmunity before birth in IPEX syndrome.

The survey-level immunoSEQ assay was used. Data came from immunoSEQ multiplex PCR; TCRdb stores just in-frame clones and leaves some out. The repertoire holds 95,000 or so clones, with 72% as singletons. The V gene lost 0 bases and the J gene lost 1 base, with 7 bases spanning the gap. CDR3 length: 15 amino acids. CDR1 and CDR2 from the germline V gene are PRHDT and FYEKMQ (reference sequence). Concerning this clone: The antigen remains undetermined.

The sequence was collected from a male donor with IPEX syndrome. The sequenced sample was pancreas tissue. This rearrangement joins TRBV13 to TRBJ1-5; D is perhaps TRBD1 (5 bases). Here the CDR3 DNA reads TGTGCCAGCAGCTTAGGCCGGGACAGCAATCAGCCCCAGCATTTT. It codes for CASSLGRDSNQPQHF.